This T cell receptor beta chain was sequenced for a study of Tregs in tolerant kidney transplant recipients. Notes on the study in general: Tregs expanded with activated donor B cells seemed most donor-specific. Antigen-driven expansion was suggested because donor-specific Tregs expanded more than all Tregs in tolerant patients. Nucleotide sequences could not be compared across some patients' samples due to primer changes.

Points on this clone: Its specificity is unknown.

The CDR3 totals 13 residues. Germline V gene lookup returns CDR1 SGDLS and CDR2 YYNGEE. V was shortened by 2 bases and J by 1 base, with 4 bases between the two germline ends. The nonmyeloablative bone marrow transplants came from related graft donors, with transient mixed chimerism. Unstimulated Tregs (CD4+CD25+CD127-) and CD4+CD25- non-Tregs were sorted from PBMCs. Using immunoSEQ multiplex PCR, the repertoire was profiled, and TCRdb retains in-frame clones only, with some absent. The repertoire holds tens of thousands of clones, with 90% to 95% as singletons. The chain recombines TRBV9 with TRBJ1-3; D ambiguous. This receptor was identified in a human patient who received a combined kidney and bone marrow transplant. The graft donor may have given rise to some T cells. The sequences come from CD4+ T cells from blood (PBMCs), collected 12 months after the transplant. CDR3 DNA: TGTGCCAGCAGCGTCCAATCTGGAAACACCATATATTTT. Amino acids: CASSVQSGNTIYF.